The clone carrying this T cell receptor (beta chain) was seen a few times. Its antigen remains unidentified. The V gene lost 1 base and the J gene lost 7 bases, with 8 bases spanning the gap. CDR3 length: 14 amino acids. TCR beta CDR3 regions were amplified from RNA. Initially, a first-round RT-PCR of the TCR CDR3 employed the HTBI primer set. Via MiXCR, TCRdb re-called the multiplex PCR reads, giving one row per CDR3 protein. The data show around 800,000 distinct CDR3 sequences, with 38% seen just once and about 8.9% held by the top ten. The sample belongs to a study of T cells in Graves' hyperthyroidism and ophthalmopathy. Study-level points and caveats: A median about 6 months before onset, the model predicted ophthalmopathy.

Graves' hyperthyroidism is called stable when ophthalmopathy does not progress within 18 months. The specimen sequenced was blood. The rearrangement joins TRBV12-3 or TRBV12-4 to TRBJ1-6; D uncertain. The TCR sequence derives from a man younger than 35 with Graves' hyperthyroidism. The CDR3 sequence: CASSLVGPNSPLHF. In DNA, the CDR3 is TGTGCCAGCAGTTTAGTAGGTCCCAATTCACCCCTCCACTTT.